This TCR beta chain was recorded in a study of shared clonotypes between healthy human individuals. Produced via immunoSEQ multiplex PCR; TCRdb's table is partial and in-frame only. Of about 2.1 million clones listed, under 95% are singletons. V trimming: 8 bases; J trimming: 4 bases; junction bases outside the gene matches: 7. Per the germline V gene, CDR1 is SQVTM and CDR2 is ANQGSEA. This CDR3 spans 14 amino acids. Naivety among CD8 cells was defined by CD45RO negativity and positive CCR7 selection, thereby excluding terminally differentiated effector memory CD45RA+ cells. The chain links TRBV29-1 to TRBJ2-5, with TRBD2 matching over 13 bases. Sequencing used naive CD8+ T cells from PBMCs. The TCR originated in a man younger than 35 in good health. Some clones in this sample may be carry-over from other donors' samples. CDR3 in DNA: TGCAGCTCTGGACTAGCGGGAGCCGGAGAGACCCAGTACTTC. It encodes CSSGLAGAGETQYF.